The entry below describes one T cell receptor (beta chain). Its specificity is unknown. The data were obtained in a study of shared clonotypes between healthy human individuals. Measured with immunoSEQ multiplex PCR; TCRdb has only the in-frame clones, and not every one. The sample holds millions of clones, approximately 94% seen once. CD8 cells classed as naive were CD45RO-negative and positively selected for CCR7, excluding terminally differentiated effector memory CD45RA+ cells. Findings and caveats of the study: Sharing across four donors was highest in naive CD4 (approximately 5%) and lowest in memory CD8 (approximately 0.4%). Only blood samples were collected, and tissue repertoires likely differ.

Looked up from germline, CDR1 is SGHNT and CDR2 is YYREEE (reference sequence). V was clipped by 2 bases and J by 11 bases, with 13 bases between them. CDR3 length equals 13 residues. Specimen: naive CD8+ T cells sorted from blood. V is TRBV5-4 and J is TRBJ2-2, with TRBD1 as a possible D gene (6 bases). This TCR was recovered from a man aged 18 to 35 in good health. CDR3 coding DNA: TGTGCCAGCAGCTTCTCAGGGGCCCATGAGCTGTTTTTT. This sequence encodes CASSFSGAHELFF.